Sequencing of this T cell receptor (beta chain) was carried out in a study of shared clonotypes between healthy human individuals. Template for every sorted-subset replicate PCR totaled approximately 200 ng DNA, around 33,000 T cell genomes. TCRdb's table, derived via immunoSEQ multiplex PCR, lists solely in-frame clones and lacks some. The data contain about 2.1 million clones, around 95% of them seen just once; the ten biggest clones take up less than 2%. Details on this clone: Its antigen remains unidentified.

Naivety among CD8 cells was defined by CD45RO negativity and positive CCR7 selection, thereby excluding terminally differentiated effector memory CD45RA+ cells. Germline-derived CDR1 and CDR2 are GTSNPN and SVGIG (reference sequence). The CDR3 spans 16 residues. The study's findings and limits: Inspection by rarefaction showed sorted-subset sequencing to be incomplete despite large depth. Deeper or shallower sequencing was expected to change how clonotypes are shared among donors.

Sequenced sample: naive CD8+ T cells from PBMCs. This clonotype originated in a man aged 18-30 years in good health. Some clones in this sample may be carry-over from other donors' samples. This chain links TRBV30 with TRBJ2-5, with D perhaps matching TRBD1 or TRBD2 (6 bases each). The J call may be faulty, since TRBJ2-7 better matches the DNA end. The CDR3 loop reads CAWTVLGGLKSYEQYF. The CDR3 nucleotides are TGTGCCTGGACTGTATTGGGGGGCCTAAAGTCCTACGAGCAGTACTTC.